This TCR beta chain was identified in a study of beta chain features in type 1 diabetes. Expressed TCRB transcripts were sequenced because the entire RNA isolate underwent reverse transcription. There were 3 million to 4 million reads on average in the naive, central memory and regulatory T cell samples. Method: immunoSEQ multiplex PCR; TCRdb's copy keeps in-frame clones and lacks some. Here the sample spans 300,000 to 350,000 clones, about 20% being singletons. The junction had 1 base not matched to a gene; V was cut back by 4 bases and J by 2 bases. Looked up from germline, CDR1 is SGHTA and CDR2 is FQGNSA. The CDR3 runs 13 residues. A single heparinised draw of approximately 0.12 L on average was taken per donor. This clone was detected only a few times. Its cognate antigen is unknown. Study findings and constraints: For TCRB rearrangement, an influence of HLA type remained unresolved here.

Sample: naive CD4+ T cells from blood. The chain couples TRBV7-2 to TRBJ2-5; TRBD1 aligns across 7 bases. This sequence was found in a woman aged 18-29 years in good health. As DNA, the CDR3 is TGTGCCAGCAGCTGGGGACAGCAAGAGACCCAGTACTTC. This translates into CASSWGQQETQYF.